This TCR beta chain was sequenced during a study of CD8+CD57+ T cells in acquired aplastic anemia. Study overall: DNA recovered from sorted CD4+ and CD8+ cells had a mean of approximately 3 ug.

Study conclusions and caveats: Patient and control CD8+ Simpson's diversity was not significantly different. Both patients and controls carried the same twenty-nine CD8+ CDR3 sequences.

A word on this clonotype: The antigen remains unidentified. The CDR3 ends on some other residue instead of the conserved phenylalanine or tryptophan, so this is likely a read error. Because the CDR3's place on the DNA is in doubt, the DNA is left out and the CDR3 is given as listed by TCRdb.

Investigators profiled TCR beta VDJ and CDR3 from genomic DNA template. Each CDR3 protein is one row after TCRdb ran MiXCR on the reads. There are 350,000 to 450,000 distinct CDR3 sequences in the sample; about two thirds occur only once, and under 4.5% lies in the top ten. The sequenced material came from sorted CD4+, CD8+, or CD8+CD57+ T cells (not recorded which) from PBMCs. This TCR was sampled from a human donor in good health, serving as a control.

The CDR3 here is CASSLRRARGMEI. The J gene is TRBJ2-5, the V gene TRBV7-2; the table's TRBD2 call for D was not verified on the DNA. A total of 13 residues make up the CDR3, ends included. Germline loops: CDR1 SGHTA, CDR2 FQGNSA.